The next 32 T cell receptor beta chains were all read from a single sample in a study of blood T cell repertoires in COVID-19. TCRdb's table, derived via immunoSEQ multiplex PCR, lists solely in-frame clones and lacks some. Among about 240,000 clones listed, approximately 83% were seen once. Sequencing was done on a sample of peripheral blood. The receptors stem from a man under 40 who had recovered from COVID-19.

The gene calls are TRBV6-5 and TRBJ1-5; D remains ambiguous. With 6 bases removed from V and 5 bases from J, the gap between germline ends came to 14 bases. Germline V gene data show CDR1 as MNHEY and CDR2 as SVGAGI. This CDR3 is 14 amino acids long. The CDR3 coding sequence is TGTGCCAGCAGCCTCTCCCGGAGATATCAGCCCCAGCATTTT. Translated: CASSLSRRYQPQHF.

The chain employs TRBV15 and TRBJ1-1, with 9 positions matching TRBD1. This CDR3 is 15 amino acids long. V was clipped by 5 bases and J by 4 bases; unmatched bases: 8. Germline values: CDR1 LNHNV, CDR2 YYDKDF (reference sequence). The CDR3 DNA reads TGTGCCACCAGCCTCCGGGGACAGGGCTTCACTGAAGCTTTCTTT. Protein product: CATSLRGQGFTEAFF.

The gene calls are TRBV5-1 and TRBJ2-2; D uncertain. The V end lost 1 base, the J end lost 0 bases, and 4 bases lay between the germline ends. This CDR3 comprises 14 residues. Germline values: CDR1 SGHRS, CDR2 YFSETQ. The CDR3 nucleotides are TGCGCCAGCAGCTTGCTCGCGAACACCGGGGAGCTGTTTTTT. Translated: CASSLLANTGELFF.

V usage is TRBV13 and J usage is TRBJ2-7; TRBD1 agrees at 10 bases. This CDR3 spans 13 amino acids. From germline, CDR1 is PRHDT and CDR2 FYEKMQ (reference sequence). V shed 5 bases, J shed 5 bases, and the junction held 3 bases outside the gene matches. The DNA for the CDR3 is TGTGCCAGCAGCCCAGGGACAGGGGACGAGCAGTACTTC. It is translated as CASSPGTGDEQYF.

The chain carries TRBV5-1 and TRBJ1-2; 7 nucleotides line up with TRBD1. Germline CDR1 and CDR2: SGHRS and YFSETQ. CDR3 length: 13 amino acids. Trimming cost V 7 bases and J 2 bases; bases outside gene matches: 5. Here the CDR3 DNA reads TGCGCCAGCCACGACAGGGAGAACTATGGCTACACCTTC. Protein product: CASHDRENYGYTF.

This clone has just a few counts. CDR3 bases: TGTGCCAGTAGTATGACGGGGGGCACCGGGGAGCTGTTTTTT. Translation: CASSMTGGTGELFF. V usage is TRBV19 and J usage is TRBJ2-2, with TRBD2 identical over 7 bases. This CDR3 spans 14 amino acids. V dropped 3 bases and J dropped 4; count of bases not matched to a gene: 2. The germline V gene encodes CDR1 LNHDA and CDR2 SQIVND (reference sequence).

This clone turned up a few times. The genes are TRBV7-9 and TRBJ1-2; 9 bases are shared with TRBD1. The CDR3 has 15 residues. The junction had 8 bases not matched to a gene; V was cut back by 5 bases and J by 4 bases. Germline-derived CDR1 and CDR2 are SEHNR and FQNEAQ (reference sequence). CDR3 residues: CASSGRTGEFYGYTF. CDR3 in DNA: TGTGCCAGCAGCGGCCGGACAGGGGAGTTCTATGGCTACACCTTC.

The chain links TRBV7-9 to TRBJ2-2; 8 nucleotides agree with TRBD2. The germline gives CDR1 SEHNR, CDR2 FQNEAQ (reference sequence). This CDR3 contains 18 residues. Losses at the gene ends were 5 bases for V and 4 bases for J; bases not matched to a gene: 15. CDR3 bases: TGTGCCAGCAGCCCCGCCCGGGGGGGGTTCCTTTTCACCGGGGAGCTGTTTTTT. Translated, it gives CASSPARGGFLFTGELFF.

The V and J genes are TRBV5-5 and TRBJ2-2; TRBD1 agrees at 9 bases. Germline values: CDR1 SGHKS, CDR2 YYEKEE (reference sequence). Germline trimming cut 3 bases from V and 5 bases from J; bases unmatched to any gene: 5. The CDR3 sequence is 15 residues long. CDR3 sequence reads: CASSSLGTGTGELFF. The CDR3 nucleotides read TGTGCCAGCAGCTCCCTCGGGACAGGGACCGGGGAGCTGTTTTTT.

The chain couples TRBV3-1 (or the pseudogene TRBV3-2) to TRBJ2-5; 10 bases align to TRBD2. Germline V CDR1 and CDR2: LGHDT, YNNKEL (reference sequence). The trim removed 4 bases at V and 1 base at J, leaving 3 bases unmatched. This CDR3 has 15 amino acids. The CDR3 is CASSPPSGGQETQYF. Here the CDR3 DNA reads TGTGCCAGCAGCCCTCCTAGCGGGGGCCAAGAGACCCAGTACTTC.

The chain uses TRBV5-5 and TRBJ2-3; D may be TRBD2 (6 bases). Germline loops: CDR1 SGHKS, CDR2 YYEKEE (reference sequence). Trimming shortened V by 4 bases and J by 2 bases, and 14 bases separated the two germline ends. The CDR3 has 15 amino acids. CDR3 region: CASSSLSGSTDTQYF. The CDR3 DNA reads TGTGCCAGCAGCAGTTTGAGCGGGTCCACAGATACGCAGTATTTT.

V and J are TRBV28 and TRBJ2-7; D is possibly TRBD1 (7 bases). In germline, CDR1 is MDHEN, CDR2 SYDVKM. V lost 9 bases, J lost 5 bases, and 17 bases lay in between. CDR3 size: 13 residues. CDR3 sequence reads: CASTGARGHEQYV. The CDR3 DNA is TGTGCCAGTACAGGGGCGCGGGGTCACGAGCAGTACGTC.

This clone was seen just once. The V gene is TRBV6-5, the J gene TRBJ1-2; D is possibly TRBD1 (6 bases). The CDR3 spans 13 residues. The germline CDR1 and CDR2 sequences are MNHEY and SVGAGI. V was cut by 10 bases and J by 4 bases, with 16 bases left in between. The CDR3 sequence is CATHGGLSYGYTF. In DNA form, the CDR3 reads TGTGCCACCCACGGGGGGCTTAGCTATGGCTACACCTTC.

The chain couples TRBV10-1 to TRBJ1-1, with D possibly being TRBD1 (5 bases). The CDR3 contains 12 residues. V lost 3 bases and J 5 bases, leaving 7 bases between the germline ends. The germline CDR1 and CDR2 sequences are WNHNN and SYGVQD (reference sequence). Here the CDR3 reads CASSDGGTEAFF. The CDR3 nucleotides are TGCGCCAGCAGTGATGGGGGGACTGAAGCTTTCTTT.

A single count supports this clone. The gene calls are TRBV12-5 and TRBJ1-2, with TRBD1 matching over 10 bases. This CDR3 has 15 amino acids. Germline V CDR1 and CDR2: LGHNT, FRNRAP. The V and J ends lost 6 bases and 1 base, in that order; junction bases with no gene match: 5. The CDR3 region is CASGRGQGNNYGYTF. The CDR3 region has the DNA TGTGCTAGTGGCCGGGGACAGGGGAATAACTATGGCTACACCTTC.

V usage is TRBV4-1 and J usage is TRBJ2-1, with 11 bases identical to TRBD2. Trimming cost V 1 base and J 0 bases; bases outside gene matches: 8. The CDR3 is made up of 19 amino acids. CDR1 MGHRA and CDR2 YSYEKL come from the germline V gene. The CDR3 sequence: CASSQGLAGGSSSYNEQFF. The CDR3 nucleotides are TGCGCCAGCAGCCAAGGGCTAGCGGGGGGCTCTAGCTCCTACAATGAGCAGTTCTTC.

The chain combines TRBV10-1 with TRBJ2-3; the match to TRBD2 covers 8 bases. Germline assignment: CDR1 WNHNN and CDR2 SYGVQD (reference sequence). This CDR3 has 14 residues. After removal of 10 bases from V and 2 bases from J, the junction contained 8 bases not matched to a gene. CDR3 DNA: TGCGCCACATCTTCCGGGGGGGTCACAGATACGCAGTATTTT. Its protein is CATSSGGVTDTQYF.

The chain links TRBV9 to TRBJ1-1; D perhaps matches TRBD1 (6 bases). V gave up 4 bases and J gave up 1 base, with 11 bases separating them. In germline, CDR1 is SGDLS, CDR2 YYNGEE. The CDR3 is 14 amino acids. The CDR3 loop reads CASSLGQQNTEAFF. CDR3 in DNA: TGTGCCAGCAGCCTTGGACAGCAGAACACTGAAGCTTTCTTT.

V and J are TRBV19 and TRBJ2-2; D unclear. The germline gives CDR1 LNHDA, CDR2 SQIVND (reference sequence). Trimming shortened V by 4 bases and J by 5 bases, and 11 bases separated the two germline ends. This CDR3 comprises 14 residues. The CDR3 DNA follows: TGTGCCAGTAGTACCCCCCGTGAGACCGGGGAGCTGTTTTTT. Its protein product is CASSTPRETGELFF.

The CDR3 region has the DNA TGTGCCAGCAGCCTCTCCCGAGATACGCAGTATTTT. Protein: CASSLSRDTQYF. The chain joins TRBV7-2 to TRBJ2-3; unclear D gene. The V and J ends lost 5 bases and 5 bases respectively, with 8 bases between them. Germline CDR1 is SGHTA and CDR2 is FQGNSA. CDR3 length: 12 amino acids.

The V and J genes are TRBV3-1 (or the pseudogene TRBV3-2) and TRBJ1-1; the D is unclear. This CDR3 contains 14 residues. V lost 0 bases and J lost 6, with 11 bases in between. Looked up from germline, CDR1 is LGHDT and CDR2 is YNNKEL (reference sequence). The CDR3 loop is CASSQDLIRAEAFF. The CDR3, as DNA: TGTGCCAGCAGCCAAGATCTTATCCGAGCTGAAGCTTTCTTT.

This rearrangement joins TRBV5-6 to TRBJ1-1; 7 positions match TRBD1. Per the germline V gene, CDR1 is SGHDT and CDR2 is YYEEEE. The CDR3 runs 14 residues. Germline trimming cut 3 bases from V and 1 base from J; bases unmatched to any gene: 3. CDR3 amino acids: CASSYRQGNTEAFF. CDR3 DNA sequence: TGTGCCAGCAGCTACAGACAGGGGAACACTGAAGCTTTCTTT. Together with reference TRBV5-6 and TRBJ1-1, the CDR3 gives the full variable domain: DAGVTQSPTHLIKTRGQQVTLRCSPKSGHDTVSWYQQALGQGPQFIFQYYEEEERQRGNFPDRFSGHQFPNYSSELNVNALLLGDSALYLCASSYRQGNTEAFFGQGTRLTVV.

CDR3 in DNA: TGCGCCACAGGGGGGTCCTACGAGCAGTACTTC. Amino acids: CATGGSYEQYF. The V call is TRBV10-2, the J call TRBJ2-7; weak D call: TRBD1 (7 bases). Trimming left V 10 bases short and J 1 base short, with 8 bases between. The CDR3 spans 11 residues. Germline CDR1 and CDR2: WSHSY and SAAADI.

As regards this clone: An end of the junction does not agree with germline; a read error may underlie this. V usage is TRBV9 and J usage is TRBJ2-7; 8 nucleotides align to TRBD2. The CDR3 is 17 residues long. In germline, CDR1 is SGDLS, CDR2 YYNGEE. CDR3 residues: CARSVGATGGALYEQYF. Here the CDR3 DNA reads TGTGCCCGCAGCGTAGGGGCTACGGGGGGGGCTCTCTACGAGCAGTACTTC.

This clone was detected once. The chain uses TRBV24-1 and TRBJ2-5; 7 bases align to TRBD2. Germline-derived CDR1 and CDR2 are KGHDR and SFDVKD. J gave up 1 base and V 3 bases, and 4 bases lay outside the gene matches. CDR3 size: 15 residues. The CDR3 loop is CATSDGGDFQETQYF. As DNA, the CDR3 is TGTGCCACCAGTGATGGGGGGGACTTCCAAGAGACCCAGTACTTC.

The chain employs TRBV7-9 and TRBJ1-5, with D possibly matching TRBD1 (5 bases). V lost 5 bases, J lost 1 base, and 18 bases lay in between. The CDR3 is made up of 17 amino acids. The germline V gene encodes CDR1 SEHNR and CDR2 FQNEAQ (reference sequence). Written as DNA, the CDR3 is TGTGCCAGCAGCCCACACGCGGGGGGTACGAGCAATCAGCCCCAGCATTTT. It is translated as CASSPHAGGTSNQPQHF.

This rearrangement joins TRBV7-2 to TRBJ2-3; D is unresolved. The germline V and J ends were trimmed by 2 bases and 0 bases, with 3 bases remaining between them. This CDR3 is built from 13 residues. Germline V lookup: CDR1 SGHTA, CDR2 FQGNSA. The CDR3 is CASSLPSTDTQYF. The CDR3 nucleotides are TGTGCCAGCAGCTTACCGAGCACAGATACGCAGTATTTT. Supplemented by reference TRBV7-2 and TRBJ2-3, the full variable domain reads GAGVSQSPSNKVTEKGKDVELRCDPISGHTALYWYRQSLGQGLEFLIYFQGNSAPDKSGLPSDRFSAERTGGSVSTLTIQRTQQEDSAVYLCASSLPSTDTQYFGPGTRLTVL.

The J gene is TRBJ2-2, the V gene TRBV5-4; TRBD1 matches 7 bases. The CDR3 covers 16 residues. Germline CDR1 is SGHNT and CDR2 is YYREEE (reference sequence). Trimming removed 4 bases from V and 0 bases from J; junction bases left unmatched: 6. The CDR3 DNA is TGTGCCAGCAGCCGACAACAGGGGTCGAACACCGGGGAGCTGTTTTTT. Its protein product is CASSRQQGSNTGELFF.

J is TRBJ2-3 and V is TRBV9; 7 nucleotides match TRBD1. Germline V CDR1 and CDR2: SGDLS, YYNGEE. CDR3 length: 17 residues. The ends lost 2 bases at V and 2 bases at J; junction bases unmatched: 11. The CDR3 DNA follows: TGTGCCAGCAGCGTGGAAATGGGGACAGTTTACACAGATACGCAGTATTTT. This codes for CASSVEMGTVYTDTQYF.

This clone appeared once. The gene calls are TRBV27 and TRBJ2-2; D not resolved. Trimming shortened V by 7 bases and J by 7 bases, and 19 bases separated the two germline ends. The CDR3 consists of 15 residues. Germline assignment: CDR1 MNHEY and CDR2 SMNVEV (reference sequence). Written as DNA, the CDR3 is TGTGCCAGCAACCCCCTACCCCTCGCAAGCGGGGAGCTGTTTTTT. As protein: CASNPLPLASGELFF.

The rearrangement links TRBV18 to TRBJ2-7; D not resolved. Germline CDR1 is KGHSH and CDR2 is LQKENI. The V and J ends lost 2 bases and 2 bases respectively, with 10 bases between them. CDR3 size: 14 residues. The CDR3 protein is CASSPSGGPYEQYF. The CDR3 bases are TGTGCCAGCTCACCAAGTGGCGGTCCCTACGAGCAGTACTTC.

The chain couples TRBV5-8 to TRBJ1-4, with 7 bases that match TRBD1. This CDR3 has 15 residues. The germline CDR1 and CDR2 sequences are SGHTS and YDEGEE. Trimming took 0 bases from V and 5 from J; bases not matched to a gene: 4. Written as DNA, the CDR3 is TGTGCCAGCAGCTTGGGAGGGACAGAAAATGAAAAACTGTTTTTT. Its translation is CASSLGGTENEKLFF.